The 5 T cell receptor beta chains below all came from one sample that was sequenced in a study of response to subunit inactivated influenza vaccine. Each CDR3 protein is one row after TCRdb ran MiXCR on the RT-PCR reads. The sample has more than 600,000 distinct CDR3 sequences, roughly 18% seen once. The sample in question was PBMCs from blood, obtained around 5 days after vaccination. These receptors were obtained from a middle-aged man who received an inactivated influenza vaccine.

There are a few counts of this clonotype. The chain uses TRBV20-1 and TRBJ1-2, with a weak D call TRBD1 (5 bases). Between the trimmed V and J ends, which lost 3 bases and 4 bases, there was a span of 18 bases. Germline V lookup: CDR1 DFQATT, CDR2 SNEGSKA (reference sequence). There are 15 residues in the CDR3. In DNA form, the CDR3 reads TGCAGTGCTAGGGAGGGGTCCGGGGGAGCCTATGGCTACACCTTC. The encoded protein is CSAREGSGGAYGYTF.

This clonotype was seen a handful of times. The chain uses TRBV5-1 and TRBJ2-3, with D possibly matching TRBD1 (5 bases). CDR3 length: 13 amino acids. With 0 bases removed from V and 7 bases from J, the gap between germline ends came to 9 bases. Germline V gene data show CDR1 as SGHRS and CDR2 as YFSETQ. The CDR3 nucleotides read TGCGCCAGCAGCTTGGAGGGGCTAAATACGCAGTATTTT. This encodes CASSLEGLNTQYF.

In its sample, this clonotype was seen a few times. V and J are TRBV9 and TRBJ2-2, with a weak D call TRBD2 (5 bases). Between the trimmed V and J ends, which lost 0 bases and 6 bases, there was a span of 9 bases. Germline V lookup: CDR1 SGDLS, CDR2 YYNGEE. The CDR3 is 14 residues long. The CDR3 sequence: CASSVALLAGELFF. The CDR3 nucleotides read TGTGCCAGCAGCGTAGCTCTACTAGCCGGGGAGCTGTTTTTT.

The V call is TRBV5-5, the J call TRBJ2-1; weak D call: TRBD2 (6 bases). Trimming cost V 4 bases and J 2 bases, with 10 bases left between them. This CDR3 region has 14 residues. Germline CDR1 is SGHKS and CDR2 is YYEKEE (reference sequence). The chain's CDR3 is CASSRSGPYNEQFF. CDR3 bases: TGTGCCAGCAGCAGAAGCGGGCCCTACAATGAGCAGTTCTTC.

This clonotype appeared a few times. This sequence joins TRBV7-2 and TRBJ2-7; D is unresolved. Germline V gene lookup returns CDR1 SGHTA and CDR2 FQGNSA. The CDR3 sequence is 14 residues long. The V end was cut by 1 base, the J end by 2 bases, with 9 bases between. The CDR3 sequence is CASSLDGTTYEQYF. CDR3 nucleotide sequence: TGTGCCAGCAGCTTAGATGGTACCACCTACGAGCAGTACTTC.